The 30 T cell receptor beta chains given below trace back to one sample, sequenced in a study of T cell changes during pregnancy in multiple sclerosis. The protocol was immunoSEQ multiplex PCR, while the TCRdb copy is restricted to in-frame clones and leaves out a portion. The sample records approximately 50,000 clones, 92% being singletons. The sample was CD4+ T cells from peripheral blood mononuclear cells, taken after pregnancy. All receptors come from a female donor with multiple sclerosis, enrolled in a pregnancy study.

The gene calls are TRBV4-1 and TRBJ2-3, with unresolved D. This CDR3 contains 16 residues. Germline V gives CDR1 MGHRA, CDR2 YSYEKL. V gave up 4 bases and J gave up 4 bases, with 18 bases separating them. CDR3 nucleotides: TGCGCCAGCAGCCTAAAAAAGGCCCCCGGGTCAGATACGCAGTATTTT. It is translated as CASSLKKAPGSDTQYF.

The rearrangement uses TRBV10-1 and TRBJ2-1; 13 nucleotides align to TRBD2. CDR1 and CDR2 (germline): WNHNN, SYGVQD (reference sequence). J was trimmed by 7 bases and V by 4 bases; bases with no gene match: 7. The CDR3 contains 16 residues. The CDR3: CASSGTSGRALNEQFF. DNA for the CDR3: TGCGCCAGCAGTGGCACTAGCGGGAGGGCCTTAAATGAGCAGTTCTTC.

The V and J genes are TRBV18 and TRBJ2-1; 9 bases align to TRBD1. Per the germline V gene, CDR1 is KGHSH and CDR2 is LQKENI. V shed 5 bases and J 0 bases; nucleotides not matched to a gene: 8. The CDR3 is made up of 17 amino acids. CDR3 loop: CASSVQGARGSYNEQFF. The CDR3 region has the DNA TGTGCCAGCTCAGTACAGGGGGCCAGGGGCTCCTACAATGAGCAGTTCTTC.

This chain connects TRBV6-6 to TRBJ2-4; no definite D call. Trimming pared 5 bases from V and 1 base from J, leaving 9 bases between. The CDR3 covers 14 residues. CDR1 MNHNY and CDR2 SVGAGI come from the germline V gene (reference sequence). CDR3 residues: CASSRTQAKNIQYF. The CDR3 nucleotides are TGTGCCAGCAGTCGCACACAGGCCAAAAACATTCAGTACTTC.

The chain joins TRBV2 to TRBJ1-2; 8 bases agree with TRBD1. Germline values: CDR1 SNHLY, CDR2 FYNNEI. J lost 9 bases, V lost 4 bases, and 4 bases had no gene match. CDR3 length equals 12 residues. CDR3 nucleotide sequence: TGTGCCAGCAGTGGCCGGACAGGGCGCTACACCTTC. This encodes CASSGRTGRYTF.

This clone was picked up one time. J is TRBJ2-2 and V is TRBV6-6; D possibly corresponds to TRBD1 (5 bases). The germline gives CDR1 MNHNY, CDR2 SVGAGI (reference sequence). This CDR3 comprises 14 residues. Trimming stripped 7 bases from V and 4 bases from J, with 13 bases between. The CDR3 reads CASNQGIPTGELFF. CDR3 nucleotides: TGTGCCAGCAACCAGGGAATTCCCACCGGGGAGCTGTTTTTT.

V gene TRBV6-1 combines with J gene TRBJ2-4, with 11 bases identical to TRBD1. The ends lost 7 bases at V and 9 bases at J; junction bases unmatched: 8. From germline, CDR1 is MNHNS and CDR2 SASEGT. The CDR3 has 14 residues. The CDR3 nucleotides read TGTGCCAGCACCGGACAGGGGGCGAGAAGCATTCAGTACTTC. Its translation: CASTGQGARSIQYF.

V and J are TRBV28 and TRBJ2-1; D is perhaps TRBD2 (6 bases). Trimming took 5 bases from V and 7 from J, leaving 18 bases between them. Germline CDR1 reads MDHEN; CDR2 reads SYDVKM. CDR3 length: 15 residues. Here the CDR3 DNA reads TGTGCCAGCAGTACCCGCGGGGCCAAACGTAATGAGCAGTTCTTC. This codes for CASSTRGAKRNEQFF. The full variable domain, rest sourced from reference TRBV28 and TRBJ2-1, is DVKVTQSSRYLVKRTGEKVFLECVQDMDHENMFWYRQDPGLGLRLIYFSYDVKMKEKGDIPEGYSVSREKKERFSLILESASTNQTSMYLCASSTRGAKRNEQFFGPGTRLTVL.

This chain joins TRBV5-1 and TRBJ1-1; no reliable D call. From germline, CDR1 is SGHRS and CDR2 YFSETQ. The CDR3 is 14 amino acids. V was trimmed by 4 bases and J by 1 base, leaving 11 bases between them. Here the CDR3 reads CASSPHGGNTEAFF. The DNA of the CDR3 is TGCGCCAGCAGCCCTCATGGAGGGAACACTGAAGCTTTCTTT.

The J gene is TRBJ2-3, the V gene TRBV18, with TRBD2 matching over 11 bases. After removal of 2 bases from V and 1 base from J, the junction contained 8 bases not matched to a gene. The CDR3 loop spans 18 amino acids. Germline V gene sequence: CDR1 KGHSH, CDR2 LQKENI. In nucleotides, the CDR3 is TGTGCCAGCTCACCAGAACTAGCGGGAGCTACCGGCACAGATACGCAGTATTTT. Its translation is CASSPELAGATGTDTQYF.

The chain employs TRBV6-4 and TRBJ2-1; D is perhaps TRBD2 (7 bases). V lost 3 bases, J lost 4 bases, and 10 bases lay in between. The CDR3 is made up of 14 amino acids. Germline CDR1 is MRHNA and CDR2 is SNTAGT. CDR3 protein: CASSEEGGYNEQFF. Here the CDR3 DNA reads TGTGCCAGCAGTGAGGAGGGGGGGTACAATGAGCAGTTCTTC.

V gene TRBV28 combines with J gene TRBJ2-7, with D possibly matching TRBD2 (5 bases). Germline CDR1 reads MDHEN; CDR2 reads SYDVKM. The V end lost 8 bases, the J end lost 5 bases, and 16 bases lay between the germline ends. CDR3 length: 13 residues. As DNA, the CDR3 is TGTGCCAGCCAAGGGAGTTACACCCACGAGCAGTACTTC. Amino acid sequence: CASQGSYTHEQYF.

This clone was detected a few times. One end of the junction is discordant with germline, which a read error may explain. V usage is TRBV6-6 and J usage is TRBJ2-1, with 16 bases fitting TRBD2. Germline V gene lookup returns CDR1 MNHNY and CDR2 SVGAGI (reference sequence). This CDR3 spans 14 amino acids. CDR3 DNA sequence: TGTGCCAGCAACCCGGGGACTAGCGGGAGGGTAGGTGTCTTC. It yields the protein CASNPGTSGRVGVF.

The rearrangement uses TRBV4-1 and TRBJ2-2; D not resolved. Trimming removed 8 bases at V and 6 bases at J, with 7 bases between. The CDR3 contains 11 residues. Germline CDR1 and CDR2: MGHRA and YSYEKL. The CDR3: CASASAGELFF. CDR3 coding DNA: TGCGCCAGCGCCTCGGCCGGGGAGCTGTTTTTT.

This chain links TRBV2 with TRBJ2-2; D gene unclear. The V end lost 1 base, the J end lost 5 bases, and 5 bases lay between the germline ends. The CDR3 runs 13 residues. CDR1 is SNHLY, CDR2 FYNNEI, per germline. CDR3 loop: CASSEEATGELFF. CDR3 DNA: TGTGCCAGCAGTGAAGAAGCTACCGGGGAGCTGTTTTTT.

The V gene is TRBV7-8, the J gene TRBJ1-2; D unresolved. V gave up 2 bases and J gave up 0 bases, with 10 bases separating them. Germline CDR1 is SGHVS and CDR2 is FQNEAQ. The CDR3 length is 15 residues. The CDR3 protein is CASSLRSGTNYGYTF. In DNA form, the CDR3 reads TGTGCCAGCAGCTTACGCTCGGGGACTAACTATGGCTACACCTTC.

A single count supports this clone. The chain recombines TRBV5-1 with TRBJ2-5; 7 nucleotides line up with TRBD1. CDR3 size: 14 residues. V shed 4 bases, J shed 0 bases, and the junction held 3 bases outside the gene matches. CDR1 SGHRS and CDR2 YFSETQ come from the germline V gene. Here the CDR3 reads CASSIQGYQETQYF. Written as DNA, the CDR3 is TGCGCCAGCAGCATACAGGGGTACCAAGAGACCCAGTACTTC.

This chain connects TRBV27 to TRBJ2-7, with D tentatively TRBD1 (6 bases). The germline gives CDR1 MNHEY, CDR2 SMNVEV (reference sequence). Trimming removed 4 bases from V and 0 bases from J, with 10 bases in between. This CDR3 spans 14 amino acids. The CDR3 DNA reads TGTGCCAGCAGTTCCGACAGGCTCTCCTACGAGCAGTACTTC. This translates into CASSSDRLSYEQYF.

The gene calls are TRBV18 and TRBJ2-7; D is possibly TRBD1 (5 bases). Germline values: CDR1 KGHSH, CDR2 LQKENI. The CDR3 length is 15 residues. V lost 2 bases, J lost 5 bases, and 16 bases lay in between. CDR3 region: CASSPRGAMFDEQYF. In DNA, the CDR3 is TGTGCCAGCTCACCAAGGGGCGCTATGTTTGACGAGCAGTACTTC.

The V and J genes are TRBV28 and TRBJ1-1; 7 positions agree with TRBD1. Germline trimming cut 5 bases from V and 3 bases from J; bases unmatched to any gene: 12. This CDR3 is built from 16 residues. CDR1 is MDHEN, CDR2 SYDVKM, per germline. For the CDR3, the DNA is TGTGCCAGCAGTATCACAGGGGTCGGGGAGTACACTGAAGCTTTCTTT. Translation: CASSITGVGEYTEAFF.

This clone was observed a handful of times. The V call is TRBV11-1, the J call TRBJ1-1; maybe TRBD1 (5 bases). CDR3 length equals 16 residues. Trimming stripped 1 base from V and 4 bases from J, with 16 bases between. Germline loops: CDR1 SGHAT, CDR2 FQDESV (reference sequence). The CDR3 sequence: CASSLVGLSSGTEAFF. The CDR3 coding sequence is TGTGCCAGCAGCTTAGTGGGACTATCCTCAGGCACTGAAGCTTTCTTT.

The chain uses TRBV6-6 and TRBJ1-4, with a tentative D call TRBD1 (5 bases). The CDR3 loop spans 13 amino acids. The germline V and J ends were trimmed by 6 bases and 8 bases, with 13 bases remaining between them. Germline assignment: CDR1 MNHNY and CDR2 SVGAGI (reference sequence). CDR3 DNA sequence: TGTGCCAGCAGAGGATTCCGGGGGGAAAAACTGTTTTTT. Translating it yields CASRGFRGEKLFF.

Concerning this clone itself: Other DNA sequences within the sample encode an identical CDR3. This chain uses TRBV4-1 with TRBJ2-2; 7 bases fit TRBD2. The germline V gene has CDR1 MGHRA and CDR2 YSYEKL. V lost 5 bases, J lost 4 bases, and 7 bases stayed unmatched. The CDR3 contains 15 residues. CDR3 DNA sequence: TGCGCCAGCAGCTTGGGATTAGCGGGCACCGGGGAGCTGTTTTTT. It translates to CASSLGLAGTGELFF.

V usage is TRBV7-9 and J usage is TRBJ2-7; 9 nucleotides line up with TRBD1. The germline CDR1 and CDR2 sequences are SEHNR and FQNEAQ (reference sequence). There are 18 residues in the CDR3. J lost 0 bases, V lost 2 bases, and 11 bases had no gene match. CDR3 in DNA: TGTGCCAGCAGCTTATATGGGACAGGGAAACGGACCTCCTACGAGCAGTACTTC. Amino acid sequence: CASSLYGTGKRTSYEQYF.

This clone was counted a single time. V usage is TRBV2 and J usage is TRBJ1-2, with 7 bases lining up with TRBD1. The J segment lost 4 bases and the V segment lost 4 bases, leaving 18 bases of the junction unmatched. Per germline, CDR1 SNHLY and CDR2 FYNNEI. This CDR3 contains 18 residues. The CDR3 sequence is CASSVRGPGQPKGYGYTF. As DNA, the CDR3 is TGTGCCAGCAGTGTGAGGGGGCCTGGACAGCCTAAGGGCTATGGCTACACCTTC.

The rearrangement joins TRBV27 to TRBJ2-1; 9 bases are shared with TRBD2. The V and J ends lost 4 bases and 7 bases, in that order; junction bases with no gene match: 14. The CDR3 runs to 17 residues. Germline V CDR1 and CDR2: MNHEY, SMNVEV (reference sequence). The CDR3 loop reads CASSSTKLLREGNEQFF. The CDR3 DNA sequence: TGTGCCAGCAGTTCAACTAAACTCCTGCGGGAGGGGAATGAGCAGTTCTTC.

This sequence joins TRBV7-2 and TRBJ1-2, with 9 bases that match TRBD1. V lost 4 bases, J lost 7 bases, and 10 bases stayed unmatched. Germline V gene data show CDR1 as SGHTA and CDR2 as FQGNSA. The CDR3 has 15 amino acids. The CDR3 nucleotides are TGTGCCAGCAGCTGGATCGGGGACAGGGAGGGTGGCTACACCTTC. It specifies CASSWIGDREGGYTF. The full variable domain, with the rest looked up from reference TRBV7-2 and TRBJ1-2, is GAGVSQSPSNKVTEKGKDVELRCDPISGHTALYWYRQSLGQGLEFLIYFQGNSAPDKSGLPSDRFSAERTGGSVSTLTIQRTQQEDSAVYLCASSWIGDREGGYTFGSGTRLTVV.

For the CDR3, the DNA is TGTGCCAGCAGCGAAATAGCGGGAGGTACCGGGGAGCTGTTTTTT. Translating gives CASSEIAGGTGELFF. The chain is built from TRBV7-8 and TRBJ2-2; 10 positions match TRBD2. The CDR3 runs 15 residues. In germline, CDR1 is SGHVS, CDR2 FQNEAQ. Unmatched junction bases numbered 5, after V lost 5 bases and J lost 5 bases.

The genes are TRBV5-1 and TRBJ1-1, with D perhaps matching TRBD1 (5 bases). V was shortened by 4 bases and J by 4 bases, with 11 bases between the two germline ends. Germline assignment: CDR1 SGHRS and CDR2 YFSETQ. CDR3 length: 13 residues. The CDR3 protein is CASSDWRGTEAFF. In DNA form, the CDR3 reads TGCGCCAGCAGCGATTGGAGGGGCACTGAAGCTTTCTTT.

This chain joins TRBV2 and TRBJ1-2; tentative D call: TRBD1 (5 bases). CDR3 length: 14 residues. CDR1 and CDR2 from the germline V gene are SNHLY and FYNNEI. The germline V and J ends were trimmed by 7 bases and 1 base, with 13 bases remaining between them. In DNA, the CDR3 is TGTGCCAGCAAGGGCGGGGGGGTTAACTATGGCTACACCTTC. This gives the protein CASKGGGVNYGYTF.